The 9 T cell receptor beta chains presented below share a single source sample, sequenced in a study of metastatic and nonmetastatic thyroid tumors. TCRdb re-processed the PCR reads through MiXCR. The sample includes fewer than 25,000 clones, 15% to 20% of them seen just once. No treatment had been given to any patient before thyroid surgery. The sample consisted of tumor tissue. These receptors were obtained from a female donor with papillary thyroid cancer or a benign thyroid nodule (not recorded which). Some clones in this sample may be carry-over from other donors' samples.

This clone was observed a handful of times. This rearrangement joins TRBV6-1 to TRBJ1-1, with D perhaps TRBD1 (5 bases). The CDR3 loop spans 14 amino acids. Per the germline V gene, CDR1 is MNHNS and CDR2 is SASEGT. Trimming took 1 base from V and 5 from J, leaving 11 bases between them. The CDR3 DNA follows: TGTGCCAGCAGTGAAGTCTTCGAGGGGACTGAAGCTTTCTTT. Its translation: CASSEVFEGTEAFF.

Comment on this clone: This may arise from a read error, as a much more abundant clone is one base away. V and J are TRBV7-2 and TRBJ2-3, with D hard to call. The CDR3 covers 14 residues. Germline V lookup: CDR1 SGHTA, CDR2 FQGNSA. V gave up 2 bases and J gave up 1 base, with 7 bases separating them. CDR3 bases: TGTGCCAGCAGCTTACCGCACCGCACAGATACGCAGTATTTT. Encoded protein: CASSLPHRTDTQYF.

The chain is built from TRBV5-1 and TRBJ2-1; perhaps TRBD2 as D (5 bases). Germline V gene lookup returns CDR1 SGHRS and CDR2 YFSETQ. The CDR3 runs 15 residues. V lost 0 bases to trimming and J lost 9 bases, with 16 bases between them. The CDR3 region is CASSLASDSGGEQFF. The CDR3 nucleotides are TGCGCCAGCAGCTTGGCCTCGGACTCCGGTGGTGAGCAGTTCTTC. The whole variable domain, filled in from reference TRBV5-1 and TRBJ2-1, reads KAGVTQTPRYLIKTRGQQVTLSCSPISGHRSVSWYQQTPGQGLQFLFEYFSETQRNKGNFPGRFSGRQFSNSRSEMNVSTLELGDSALYLCASSLASDSGGEQFFGPGTRLTVL.

V gene TRBV5-4 combines with J gene TRBJ1-2, with no clear D. With 4 bases removed from V and 2 bases from J, the gap between germline ends came to 12 bases. Germline CDR1 is SGHNT and CDR2 is YYREEE (reference sequence). This CDR3 has 14 amino acids. In DNA form, the CDR3 reads TGTGCCAGCAGCACCATGGGATACAACTATGGCTACACCTTC. It translates to CASSTMGYNYGYTF.

This clone was detected only a few times. CDR3 sequence: CASSEETGSGNTIYF. Here the CDR3 DNA reads TGTGCCAGCAGTGAAGAGACGGGCTCTGGAAACACCATATATTTT. The V call is TRBV6-1, the J call TRBJ1-3; D is undetermined. V dropped 1 base and J dropped 0 bases, with 7 bases sitting between them. Germline V lookup: CDR1 MNHNS, CDR2 SASEGT. The CDR3 is 15 amino acids.

This clone appeared many times. The rearrangement uses TRBV5-1 and TRBJ1-1, with 9 bases identical to TRBD1. V shed 6 bases and J 1 base; nucleotides not matched to a gene: 4. CDR1 and CDR2 from the germline V gene are SGHRS and YFSETQ. The CDR3 runs 14 residues. CDR3 amino acids: CASTRGQGNTEAFF. The CDR3, as DNA: TGCGCCAGCACGCGGGGACAGGGGAACACTGAAGCTTTCTTT.

By sample fraction, this clone is medium-sized. The DNA for the CDR3 is TGTGCCAGCAGACGGAGACAGGACATCTACGAGCAGTACTTC. Translated, it gives CASRRRQDIYEQYF. J is TRBJ2-7 and V is TRBV27, with D possibly TRBD1 on 6 matching bases. The CDR3 has 14 amino acids. V was clipped by 6 bases and J by 3 bases, with 15 bases between them. Germline assignment: CDR1 MNHEY and CDR2 SMNVEV (reference sequence).

This clone was seen at least ten times. The chain employs TRBV2 and TRBJ2-2, with D perhaps TRBD2 (6 bases). V lost 3 bases to trimming and J lost 0 bases, with 8 bases between them. The CDR3 spans 15 residues. Germline assignment: CDR1 SNHLY and CDR2 FYNNEI. This CDR3 reads CASSDGGTNTGELFF. The CDR3 region has the DNA TGTGCCAGCAGTGACGGCGGGACGAACACCGGGGAGCTGTTTTTT.

This clone was counted ten times or more. This chain uses TRBV7-3 with TRBJ2-2, with no clear D. Germline assignment: CDR1 SGHTA and CDR2 FQGTGA. This CDR3 has 15 amino acids. Trimming stripped 0 bases from V and 6 bases from J, with 11 bases between. CDR3 loop: CASSLTLGNAGELFF. The CDR3 nucleotides read TGTGCCAGCAGCTTAACGCTGGGTAATGCCGGGGAGCTGTTTTTT.